This is a list of T cell receptor beta chains from one sample in a study of beta chain features in type 1 diabetes. The data were produced by immunoSEQ multiplex PCR, yet TCRdb's version contains in-frame clones alone and is incomplete. The data contain approximately 400,000 clones, roughly 16% of them singletons. The sample consisted of naive CD4+ T cells from blood. The receptors originated from a woman aged 18-35 years in good health. Both conserved end residues are part of each CDR3. Fields, in order: clone size, J gene, D gene, V gene, CDR3 DNA, CDR3 protein. D genes are given only for firm matches. Clone size, where shown, is once, few, many, or a class for clones that have expanded.

abundance: few
j_gene: TRBJ2-7
d_gene: NA
v_gene: TRBV30
CDR3nt: TGTGCCTGGAGTAAACAAGGACTACTTATCCGGAACGAGCAGTACTTC
CDR3aa: CAWSKQGLLIRNEQYF

abundance: few
j_gene: TRBJ1-5
d_gene: TRBD1
v_gene: TRBV7-8
CDR3nt: TGTGCCAGCAGCGCCGGGACAGGGGTCGGTCAGCCCCAGCATTTT
CDR3aa: CASSAGTGVGQPQHF

abundance: few
j_gene: TRBJ2-7
d_gene: NA
v_gene: TRBV7-9
CDR3nt: TGTGCCAGCAGTCGGGACATCGGGGACTACGAGCAGTACTTC
CDR3aa: CASSRDIGDYEQYF

abundance: NA
j_gene: TRBJ1-5
d_gene: TRBD1
v_gene: TRBV2
CDR3nt: TGTGCCAGCATCCCCGGTACAGGGGCCGGTCAGCCCCAGCATTTT
CDR3aa: CASIPGTGAGQPQHF

abundance: once
j_gene: TRBJ2-1
d_gene: NA
v_gene: TRBV6-5
CDR3nt: TGTGCCAGCAGTTACTCTTACGCGGGGCATGAGCAGTTCTTC
CDR3aa: CASSYSYAGHEQFF

abundance: few
j_gene: TRBJ2-1
d_gene: NA
v_gene: TRBV30
CDR3nt: TGTGCCTGGATGCGCTCCGTTTCCTACAATGAGCAGTTCTTC
CDR3aa: CAWMRSVSYNEQFF

abundance: NA
j_gene: TRBJ1-1
d_gene: NA
v_gene: TRBV30
CDR3nt: TGTGCCTGGTGTGGGGGCGGAACCTTGAACACTGAAGCTTTCTTT
CDR3aa: CAWCGGGTLNTEAFF

abundance: few
j_gene: TRBJ2-2
d_gene: TRBD2
v_gene: TRBV29-1
CDR3nt: TGCAGCGTTGCAGGACTAGCGGGAGGTGGGACCGGGGAGCTGTTTTTT
CDR3aa: CSVAGLAGGGTGELFF

abundance: few
j_gene: TRBJ2-5
d_gene: NA
v_gene: TRBV5-1
CDR3nt: TGCGCCAGCAGCCCGGAGCAGCCCCAAGAGACCCAGTACTTC
CDR3aa: CASSPEQPQETQYF

abundance: NA
j_gene: TRBJ1-1
d_gene: NA
v_gene: TRBV5-6
CDR3nt: TGTGCCAGCAGCTCCATAGACAGCACTGAAGCTTTCTTT
CDR3aa: CASSSIDSTEAFF